The clone carrying this TCR beta chain was observed many times. Its target is unknown. From RNA, the CDR3 regions of TCR beta chains were amplified and sequenced. Second-round multiplex PCR came after first-round RT-PCR with HTBI primers. From the multiplex PCR reads, TCRdb called clonotypes with MiXCR, one entry per CDR3 protein. In the table there are some 410,000 distinct CDR3 sequences, 20% to 25% of which are singletons. Newly diagnosed, the hyperthyroidism patients had under 2 months' duration and were aged 18 to 65. PBMCs were isolated from an approximately 10 ml sample of fresh peripheral blood. The CDR3 sequence is 15 residues long. Germline values: CDR1 MNHEY, CDR2 SVGAGI. V gave up 0 bases and J gave up 5 bases, with 13 bases separating them. This entry belongs to a study of Graves' ophthalmopathy and Graves' hyperthyroidism. Whole-study context: Sampling took place at initial diagnosis, with peripheral blood obtained before any treatment. Study observations and caveats: Predictions made by the model for ophthalmopathy progression reached roughly 64% sensitivity and around 73% specificity.

The source of this sequence is a woman younger than 30 with stable Graves' hyperthyroidism. V is TRBV6-5 and J is TRBJ1-1, with D unclear. Material for sequencing was peripheral blood. The chain's CDR3 is CASSYSNEGRTEAFF. For the CDR3, the DNA is TGTGCCAGCAGTTACTCGAACGAGGGTAGGACTGAAGCTTTCTTT.